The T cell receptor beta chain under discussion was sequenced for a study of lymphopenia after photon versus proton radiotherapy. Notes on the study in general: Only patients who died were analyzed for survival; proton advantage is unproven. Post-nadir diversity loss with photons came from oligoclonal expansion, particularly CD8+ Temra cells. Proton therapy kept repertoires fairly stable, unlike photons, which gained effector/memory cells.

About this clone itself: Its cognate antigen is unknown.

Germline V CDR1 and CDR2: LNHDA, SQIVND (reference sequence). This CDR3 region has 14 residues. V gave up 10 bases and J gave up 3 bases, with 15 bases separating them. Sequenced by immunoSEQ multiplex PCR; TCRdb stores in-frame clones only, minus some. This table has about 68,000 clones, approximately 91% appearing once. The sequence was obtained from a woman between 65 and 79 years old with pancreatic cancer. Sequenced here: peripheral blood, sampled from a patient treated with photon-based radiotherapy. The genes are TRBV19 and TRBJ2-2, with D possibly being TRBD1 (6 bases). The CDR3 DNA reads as TGTGCCACCAAATGGGACACCTACACCGGGGAGCTGTTTTTT. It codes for CATKWDTYTGELFF.